This T cell receptor beta chain was recorded in a study of blood T cell repertoires in COVID-19. In germline, CDR1 is MNHNY, CDR2 SVGAGI (reference sequence). This CDR3 spans 14 amino acids. TCRdb's table, derived via immunoSEQ multiplex PCR, lists solely in-frame clones and lacks some. The profile shows about 270,000 clones, approximately 89% of them singletons. Note on this clone: Germline is not matched at one junction end, which may reflect a read error.

The age range of participants was about 18 to 95 years, with residence in approximately 25 US areas. The receptor was isolated from a woman in her thirties or forties with acute COVID-19. Sequences were obtained from PBMCs or T cells enriched from blood (not recorded which). The gene calls are TRBV6-6 and TRBJ1-2; 8 nucleotides agree with TRBD1. The DNA of the CDR3 is TGTGCCAGCAGCAGACGGACAGGGTCAGATGGCTACATCTTC. Amino acid sequence: CASSRRTGSDGYIF.